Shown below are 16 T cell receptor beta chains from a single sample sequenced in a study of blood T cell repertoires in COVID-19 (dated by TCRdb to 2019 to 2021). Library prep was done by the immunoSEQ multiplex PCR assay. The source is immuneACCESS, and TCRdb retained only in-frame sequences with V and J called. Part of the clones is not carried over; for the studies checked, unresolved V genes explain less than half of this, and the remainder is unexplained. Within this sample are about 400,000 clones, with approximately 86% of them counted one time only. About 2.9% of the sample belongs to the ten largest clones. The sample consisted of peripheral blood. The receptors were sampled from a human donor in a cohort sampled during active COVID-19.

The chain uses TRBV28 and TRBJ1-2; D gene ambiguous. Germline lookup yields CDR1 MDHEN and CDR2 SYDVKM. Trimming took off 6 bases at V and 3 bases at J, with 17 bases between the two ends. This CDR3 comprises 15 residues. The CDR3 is CASRAGGDWDYGYTF. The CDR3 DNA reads TGTGCCAGCAGGGCAGGCGGGGATTGGGACTATGGCTACACCTTC.

CDR3 region: CATGRAPAGPQHF. The CDR3 DNA reads as TGTGCCACCGGGCGGGCGCCGGCGGGGCCCCAGCATTTT. This chain connects TRBV15 to TRBJ1-5; D unresolved. The CDR3 is made up of 13 amino acids. The V end was cut by 8 bases, the J end by 9 bases, with 17 bases between. CDR1 LNHNV and CDR2 YYDKDF come from the germline V gene (reference sequence).

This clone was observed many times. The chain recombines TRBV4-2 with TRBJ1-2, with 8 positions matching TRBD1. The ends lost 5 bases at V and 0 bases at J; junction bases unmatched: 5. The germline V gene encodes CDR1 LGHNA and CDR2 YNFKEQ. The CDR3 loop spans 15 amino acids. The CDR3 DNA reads TGTGCCAGCAGCGCGGGGGACAGGACTAACTATGGCTACACCTTC. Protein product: CASSAGDRTNYGYTF.

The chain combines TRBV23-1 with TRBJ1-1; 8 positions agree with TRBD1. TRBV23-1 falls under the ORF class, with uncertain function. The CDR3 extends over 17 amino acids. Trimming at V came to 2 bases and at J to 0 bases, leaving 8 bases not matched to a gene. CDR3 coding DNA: TGCGCCAGCAGTCAACCTATTTCAGGGGGCTTGAACACTGAAGCTTTCTTT. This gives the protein CASSQPISGGLNTEAFF.

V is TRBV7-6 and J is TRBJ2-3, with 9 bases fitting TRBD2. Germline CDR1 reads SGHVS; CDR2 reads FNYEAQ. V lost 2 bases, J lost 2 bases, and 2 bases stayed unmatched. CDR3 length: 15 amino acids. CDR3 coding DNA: TGTGCCAGCAGCTTACAGCGGGGGGACACAGATACGCAGTATTTT. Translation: CASSLQRGDTDTQYF.

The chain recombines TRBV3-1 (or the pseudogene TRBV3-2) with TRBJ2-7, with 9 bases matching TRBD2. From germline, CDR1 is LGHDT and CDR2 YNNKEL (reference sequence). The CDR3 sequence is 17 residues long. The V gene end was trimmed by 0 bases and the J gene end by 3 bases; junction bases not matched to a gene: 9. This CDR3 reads CASSQDLGTSSRYEQYF. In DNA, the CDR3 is TGTGCCAGCAGCCAAGATCTCGGGACTAGCAGCCGCTACGAGCAGTACTTC.

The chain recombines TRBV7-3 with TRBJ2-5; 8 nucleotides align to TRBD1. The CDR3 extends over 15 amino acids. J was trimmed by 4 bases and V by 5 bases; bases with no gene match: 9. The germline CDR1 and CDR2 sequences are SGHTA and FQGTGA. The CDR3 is CASSPTSGTGETQYF. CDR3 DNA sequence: TGTGCCAGCAGCCCCACCTCCGGGACAGGAGAGACCCAGTACTTC.

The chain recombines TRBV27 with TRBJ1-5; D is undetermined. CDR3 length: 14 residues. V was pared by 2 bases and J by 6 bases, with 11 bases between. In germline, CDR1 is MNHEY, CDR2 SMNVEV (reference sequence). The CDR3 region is CASSLARVGQPQHF. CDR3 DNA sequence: TGTGCCAGCAGTTTAGCCCGGGTAGGTCAGCCCCAGCATTTT.

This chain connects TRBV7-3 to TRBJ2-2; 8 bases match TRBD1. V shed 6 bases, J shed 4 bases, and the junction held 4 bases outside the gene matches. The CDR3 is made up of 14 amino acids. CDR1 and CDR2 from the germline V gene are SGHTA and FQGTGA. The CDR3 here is CASSDGTGTGELFF. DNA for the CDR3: TGTGCCAGCAGTGATGGGACAGGCACCGGGGAGCTGTTTTTT.

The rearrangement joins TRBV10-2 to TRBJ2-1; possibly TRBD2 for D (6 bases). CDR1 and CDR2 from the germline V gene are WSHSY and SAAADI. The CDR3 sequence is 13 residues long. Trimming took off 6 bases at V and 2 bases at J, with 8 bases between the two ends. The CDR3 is CASSRGAYNEQFF. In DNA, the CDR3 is TGCGCCAGCAGCCGCGGGGCCTACAATGAGCAGTTCTTC.

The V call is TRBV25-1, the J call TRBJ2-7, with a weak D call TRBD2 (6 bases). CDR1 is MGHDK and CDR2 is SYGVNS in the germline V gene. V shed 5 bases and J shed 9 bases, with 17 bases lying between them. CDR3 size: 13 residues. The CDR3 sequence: CASSLYGGGVQYF. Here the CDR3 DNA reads TGTGCCAGCAGTCTGTACGGGGGAGGCGTGCAGTACTTC.

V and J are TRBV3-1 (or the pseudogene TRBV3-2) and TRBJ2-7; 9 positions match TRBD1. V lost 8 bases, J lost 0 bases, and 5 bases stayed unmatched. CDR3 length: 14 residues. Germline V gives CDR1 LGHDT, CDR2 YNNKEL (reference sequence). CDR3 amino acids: CASVQGAGSYEQYF. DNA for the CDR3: TGTGCCAGCGTACAGGGGGCAGGCTCCTACGAGCAGTACTTC.

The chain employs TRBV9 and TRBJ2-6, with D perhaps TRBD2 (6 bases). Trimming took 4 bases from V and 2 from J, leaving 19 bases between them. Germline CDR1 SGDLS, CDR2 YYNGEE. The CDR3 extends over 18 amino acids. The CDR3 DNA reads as TGTGCCAGCAGCCCGAGGCCGGGCGGGGTGGCTGGGGCCAACGTCCTGACTTTC. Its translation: CASSPRPGGVAGANVLTF.

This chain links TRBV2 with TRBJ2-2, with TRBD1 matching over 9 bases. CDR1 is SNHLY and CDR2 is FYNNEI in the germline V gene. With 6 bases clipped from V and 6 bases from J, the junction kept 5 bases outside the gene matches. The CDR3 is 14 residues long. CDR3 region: CASRYGQGSGELFF. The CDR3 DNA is TGTGCCAGCAGATACGGACAGGGGTCCGGGGAGCTGTTTTTT.

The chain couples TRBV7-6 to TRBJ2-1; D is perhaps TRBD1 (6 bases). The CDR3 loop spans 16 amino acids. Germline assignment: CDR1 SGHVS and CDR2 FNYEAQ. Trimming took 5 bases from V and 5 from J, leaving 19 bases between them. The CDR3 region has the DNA TGTGCCAGCAGCCCAAACCACAGGGACCCTAACAATGAGCAGTTCTTC. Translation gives CASSPNHRDPNNEQFF. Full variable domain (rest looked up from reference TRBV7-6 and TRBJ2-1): GAGVSQSPRYKVTKRGQDVALRCDPISGHVSLYWYRQALGQGPEFLTYFNYEAQQDKSGLPNDRFSAERPEGSISTLTIQRTEQRDSAMYRCASSPNHRDPNNEQFFGPGTRLTVL.

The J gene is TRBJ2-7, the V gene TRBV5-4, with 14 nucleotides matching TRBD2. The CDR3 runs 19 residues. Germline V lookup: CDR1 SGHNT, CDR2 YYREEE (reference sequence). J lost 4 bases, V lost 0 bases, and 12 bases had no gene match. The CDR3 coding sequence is TGTGCCAGCAGCTTGGATCCACCGGGACTAGCGGGAGTAACTTACGAGCAGTACTTC. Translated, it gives CASSLDPPGLAGVTYEQYF.